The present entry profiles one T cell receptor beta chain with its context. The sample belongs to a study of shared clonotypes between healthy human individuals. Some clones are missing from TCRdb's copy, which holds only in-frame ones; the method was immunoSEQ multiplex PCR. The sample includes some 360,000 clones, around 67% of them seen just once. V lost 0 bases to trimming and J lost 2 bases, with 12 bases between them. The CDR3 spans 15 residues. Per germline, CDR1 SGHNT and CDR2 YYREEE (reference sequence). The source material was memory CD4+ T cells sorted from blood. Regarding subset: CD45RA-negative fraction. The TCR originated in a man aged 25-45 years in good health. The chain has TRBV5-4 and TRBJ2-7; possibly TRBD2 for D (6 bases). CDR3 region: CASSLAGVLTYEQYF. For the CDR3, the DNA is TGTGCCAGCAGCTTGGCGGGGGTTTTAACCTACGAGCAGTACTTC. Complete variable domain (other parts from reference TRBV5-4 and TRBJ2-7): ETGVTQSPTHLIKTRGQQVTLRCSSQSGHNTVSWYQQALGQGPQFIFQYYREEENGRGNFPPRFSGLQFPNYSSELNVNALELDDSALYLCASSLAGVLTYEQYFGPGTRLTVT.